The 17 T cell receptor beta chains below come from one sample, sequenced in a study of graft-versus-host responses after intestinal transplantation. Clones were read by immunoSEQ multiplex PCR, and TCRdb kept only the in-frame ones, dropping some. There are some 92,000 clones in the sample; roughly 92% occur only once, and approximately 0.3% lies in the top ten. The antigens for these receptors are not known. This specimen was unstimulated CD4+ T cells sorted from spleen or lymph node cells, taken before intestinal transplant. These receptors all come from a human donor who received an intestinal transplant.

The chain employs TRBV29-1 and TRBJ2-7; D is perhaps TRBD1 (6 bases). The CDR3 has 17 residues. The V gene's germline CDR1 is SQVTM and CDR2 ANQGSEA. V was pared by 5 bases and J by 1 base, with 24 bases between. CDR3 DNA sequence: TGCAGCGTTTCCGGGACATCAAGGCCCCTCGTATCCTACGAGCAGTACTTC. Its translation: CSVSGTSRPLVSYEQYF.

The chain has TRBV18 and TRBJ2-2; D is undetermined. The CDR3 is 15 residues long. CDR1 is KGHSH and CDR2 is LQKENI in the germline V gene. V dropped 3 bases and J dropped 4 bases, with 12 bases sitting between them. CDR3 loop: CASSPAVLGTGELFF. The CDR3, as DNA: TGTGCCAGCTCACCCGCGGTTTTGGGCACCGGGGAGCTGTTTTTT.

This sequence joins TRBV9 and TRBJ1-1; D ambiguous. This CDR3 contains 13 residues. V gave up 3 bases and J gave up 3 bases, with 9 bases separating them. Germline V gene sequence: CDR1 SGDLS, CDR2 YYNGEE. The CDR3 region is CASSAGDDTEAFF. The CDR3 region has the DNA TGTGCCAGCAGCGCCGGAGACGACACTGAAGCTTTCTTT.

This chain links TRBV20-1 with TRBJ2-1; D is uncertain. Germline-derived CDR1 and CDR2 are DFQATT and SNEGSKA (reference sequence). V was shortened by 6 bases and J by 7 bases, with 10 bases between the two germline ends. The CDR3 extends over 11 amino acids. This CDR3 reads CSAPRVNEQFF. CDR3 in DNA: TGCAGTGCCCCGCGAGTGAATGAGCAGTTCTTC.

V is TRBV7-9 and J is TRBJ1-2, with D possibly being TRBD1 (6 bases). Trimming took off 5 bases at V and 4 bases at J, with 14 bases between the two ends. The CDR3 runs 14 residues. The germline V gene has CDR1 SEHNR and CDR2 FQNEAQ (reference sequence). The CDR3 region is CASSSETGPYGYTF. The CDR3 nucleotides are TGTGCCAGCAGCAGCGAAACAGGGCCCTATGGCTACACCTTC.

The V gene is TRBV30, the J gene TRBJ2-1; D remains unclear. CDR1 is GTSNPN, CDR2 SVGIG, per germline (reference sequence). The V end was cut by 0 bases, the J end by 5 bases, with 11 bases between. The length of the CDR3 is 14 residues. CDR3 nucleotides: TGTGCCTGGAGTGTAGGTCTAACCCACAATGAGCAGTTCTTC. Translated: CAWSVGLTHNEQFF.

The gene calls are TRBV5-6 and TRBJ2-3; D is possibly TRBD2 (6 bases). There are 16 residues in the CDR3. Germline assignment: CDR1 SGHDT and CDR2 YYEEEE. Trimming stripped 4 bases from V and 0 bases from J, with 15 bases between. The CDR3 protein is CASSGAGRWSTDTQYF. The DNA for the CDR3 is TGTGCCAGCAGCGGCGCGGGACGGTGGAGCACAGATACGCAGTATTTT. Full variable domain (rest looked up from reference TRBV5-6 and TRBJ2-3): DAGVTQSPTHLIKTRGQQVTLRCSPKSGHDTVSWYQQALGQGPQFIFQYYEEEERQRGNFPDRFSGHQFPNYSSELNVNALLLGDSALYLCASSGAGRWSTDTQYFGPGTRLTVL.

The rearrangement uses TRBV10-1 and TRBJ2-3; the match to TRBD2 covers 13 bases. Per germline, CDR1 WNHNN and CDR2 SYGVQD (reference sequence). This CDR3 region has 15 residues. V was pared by 6 bases and J by 5 bases, with 5 bases of the junction left unmatched. CDR3 nucleotides: TGCGCCAGCAGCCCCGGACTAGCGGGAGTAGATACGCAGTATTTT. Protein: CASSPGLAGVDTQYF.

V gene TRBV19 combines with J gene TRBJ1-5; D remains ambiguous. This CDR3 is 13 amino acids long. From germline, CDR1 is LNHDA and CDR2 SQIVND (reference sequence). The V and J ends lost 4 bases and 3 bases respectively, with 7 bases between them. The CDR3 DNA reads as TGTGCCAGTAGTACCCAGAACAATCAGCCCCAGCATTTT. It specifies CASSTQNNQPQHF.

This chain links TRBV5-1 with TRBJ1-2; 9 bases are shared with TRBD1. Germline CDR1 SGHRS, CDR2 YFSETQ. This CDR3 is built from 14 residues. V was pared by 4 bases and J by 6 bases, with 7 bases of the junction left unmatched. The CDR3 is CASSLQGALNGYTF. The CDR3 nucleotides are TGCGCCAGCAGCCTACAGGGGGCGCTGAATGGCTACACCTTC.

Here the CDR3 reads CSVGHNQPQHF. CDR3 DNA sequence: TGCAGCGTTGGCCACAATCAGCCCCAGCATTTT. The chain links TRBV29-1 to TRBJ1-5; D remains unclear. This CDR3 spans 11 amino acids. The germline V gene has CDR1 SQVTM and CDR2 ANQGSEA. V lost 4 bases, J lost 3 bases, and 4 bases lay in between.

The rearrangement links TRBV6-5 to TRBJ1-2; D gene unclear. This CDR3 comprises 13 residues. Per the germline V gene, CDR1 is MNHEY and CDR2 is SVGAGI. The V end lost 5 bases, the J end lost 8 bases, and 15 bases lay between the germline ends. The CDR3 sequence: CASSRLMGLGYTF. The CDR3 coding sequence is TGTGCCAGCAGTCGGCTTATGGGGTTAGGCTACACCTTC.

The rearrangement links TRBV19 to TRBJ2-1; 8 nucleotides line up with TRBD2. There are 18 residues in the CDR3. Trimming removed 1 base from V and 4 bases from J; junction bases left unmatched: 12. Looked up from germline, CDR1 is LNHDA and CDR2 is SQIVND (reference sequence). The chain's CDR3 is CASSIGGTSGGRYNEQFF. CDR3 sequence (DNA): TGTGCCAGTAGTATAGGGGGCACTAGCGGAGGGAGGTACAATGAGCAGTTCTTC.

The V and J genes are TRBV7-9 and TRBJ1-5, with 11 nucleotides matching TRBD1. The ends lost 0 bases at V and 7 bases at J; junction bases unmatched: 5. Germline CDR1 reads SEHNR; CDR2 reads FQNEAQ (reference sequence). The CDR3 has 16 amino acids. The CDR3 here is CASSLAGQGAGQPQHF. The CDR3 bases are TGTGCCAGCAGCTTAGCAGGACAGGGGGCCGGGCAGCCCCAGCATTTT.

The genes are TRBV19 and TRBJ2-7; D is uncertain. The germline V gene encodes CDR1 LNHDA and CDR2 SQIVND (reference sequence). CDR3 length equals 15 residues. Trimming shortened V by 0 bases and J by 0 bases, and 9 bases separated the two germline ends. The CDR3 loop reads CASSIDPSPSYEQYF. DNA for the CDR3: TGTGCCAGTAGTATAGATCCTTCTCCCTCCTACGAGCAGTACTTC.

This clone occurred once. The V gene is TRBV20-1, the J gene TRBJ1-2; D gene ambiguous. Per germline, CDR1 DFQATT and CDR2 SNEGSKA (reference sequence). This CDR3 has 11 residues. V was cut by 4 bases and J by 7 bases, with 10 bases left in between. The CDR3 loop reads CSAIETGGYTF. The CDR3 coding sequence is TGCAGTGCTATTGAAACTGGTGGCTACACCTTC.

The V call is TRBV27, the J call TRBJ1-5; 9 bases are shared with TRBD1. Germline CDR1 reads MNHEY; CDR2 reads SMNVEV (reference sequence). The CDR3 is made up of 17 amino acids. V lost 5 bases and J lost 6; bases outside the gene matches: 14. The CDR3 region has the DNA TGTGCCAGCAGTCCATCGATACAGGGGGCGCTGGGTCAGCCCCAGCATTTT. This codes for CASSPSIQGALGQPQHF.